These 27 T cell receptor beta chains originate from one sample sequenced in a study of T cell responses to AZD1222 COVID-19 vaccine. Measured with immunoSEQ multiplex PCR; TCRdb has only the in-frame clones, and not every one. This sample has about 110,000 clones, with around 89% found just once. The specimen comprised peripheral blood, sampled on day 0 of AZD1222 vaccination. The receptor set was obtained from an adult in good health.

The chain couples TRBV2 to TRBJ1-5; the D is unclear. V was trimmed by 5 bases and J by 2 bases, leaving 7 bases between them. Germline-derived CDR1 and CDR2 are SNHLY and FYNNEI. CDR3 length: 13 residues. The CDR3 DNA reads TGTGCCAGCAGTCCGGACGGCAATCAGCCCCAGCATTTT. It specifies CASSPDGNQPQHF. The variable domain in full, completed from reference TRBV2 and TRBJ1-5, reads EPEVTQTPSHQVTQMGQEVILRCVPISNHLYFYWYRQILGQKVEFLVSFYNNEISEKSEIFDDQFSVERPDGSNFTLKIRSTKLEDSAMYFCASSPDGNQPQHFGDGTRLSIL.

Notes on this clone: Different DNA sequences within this sample yield the same CDR3. The chain is built from TRBV5-6 and TRBJ2-7; D is uncertain. V was trimmed by 3 bases and J by 1 base, leaving 2 bases between them. CDR1 and CDR2 (germline): SGHDT, YYEEEE. The CDR3 length is 11 residues. CDR3 loop: CASSSSYEQYF. The CDR3, as DNA: TGTGCCAGCAGCTCTTCCTACGAGCAGTACTTC.

This rearrangement joins TRBV27 to TRBJ1-1; D perhaps matches TRBD1 (5 bases). This CDR3 has 13 amino acids. Trimming left V 5 bases short and J 4 bases short, with 11 bases between. Per germline, CDR1 MNHEY and CDR2 SMNVEV (reference sequence). Here the CDR3 DNA reads TGTGCCAGCAGTGTCCGGGACCCCACTGAAGCTTTCTTT. This gives the protein CASSVRDPTEAFF.

V gene TRBV6-1 combines with J gene TRBJ1-5, with 7 bases identical to TRBD1. Unmatched junction bases numbered 6, after V lost 0 bases and J lost 7 bases. The CDR3 covers 15 residues. CDR1 and CDR2 (germline): MNHNS, SASEGT. CDR3 protein: CASSEADRVAQPQHF. The DNA for the CDR3 is TGTGCCAGCAGTGAAGCCGACAGGGTTGCCCAGCCCCAGCATTTT.

This clone occurred a few times. The chain combines TRBV14 with TRBJ2-3; the match to TRBD1 covers 8 bases. The CDR3 consists of 17 residues. In germline, CDR1 is SGHDN, CDR2 FVKESK. Trimming cost V 1 base and J 2 bases; bases outside gene matches: 8. This CDR3 reads CASSQGFRTGLTDTQYF. The CDR3 nucleotides are TGTGCCAGCAGCCAAGGGTTTCGGACAGGGCTCACAGATACGCAGTATTTT.

This clone was recorded only once. V usage is TRBV18 and J usage is TRBJ2-7; maybe TRBD2 (5 bases). The CDR3 is made up of 16 amino acids. From germline, CDR1 is KGHSH and CDR2 LQKENI. V lost 5 bases and J 0 bases, leaving 17 bases between the germline ends. The CDR3 region has the DNA TGTGCCAGCTCATCCGGGGTAGGCAGACTCTCCTACGAGCAGTACTTC. Protein sequence: CASSSGVGRLSYEQYF.

This chain uses TRBV9 with TRBJ2-1; D perhaps matches TRBD1 (5 bases). Germline V gene lookup returns CDR1 SGDLS and CDR2 YYNGEE. V gave up 0 bases and J gave up 8 bases, with 6 bases separating them. The CDR3 loop spans 12 amino acids. CDR3 loop: CASSVEGHEQFF. CDR3 sequence (DNA): TGTGCCAGCAGCGTAGAGGGGCATGAGCAGTTCTTC.

The genes are TRBV19 and TRBJ1-5; no definite D call. The CDR3 consists of 14 residues. Germline V gives CDR1 LNHDA, CDR2 SQIVND (reference sequence). Deletions cut 6 bases from V and 1 base from J, with 10 bases between. CDR3 loop: CASSRGGSNQPQHF. The CDR3 bases are TGTGCCAGTAGCCGGGGAGGGAGCAATCAGCCCCAGCATTTT.

The CDR3 bases are TGTGCCAGCAGTGCGGTTAACTATGGCTACACCTTC. Translated, it gives CASSAVNYGYTF. The chain is built from TRBV2 and TRBJ1-2; no definite D call. Between the trimmed V and J ends, which lost 4 bases and 1 base, there was a span of 4 bases. The CDR3 consists of 12 residues. CDR1 is SNHLY and CDR2 is FYNNEI in the germline V gene.

About this clone: The junction differs from germline at one of its ends, possibly a read error. The chain couples TRBV20-1 to TRBJ1-1, with D unclear. The CDR3 totals 11 residues. CDR1 is DFQATT and CDR2 is SNEGSKA in the germline V gene (reference sequence). The CDR3 reads CSARENTEAFF. The CDR3 coding sequence is TGCAGTGCGAGAGAGAACACTGAAGCTTTCTTT.

J is TRBJ2-7 and V is TRBV30, with 8 bases matching TRBD1. The CDR3 covers 14 residues. With V trimmed by 0 bases and J by 6 bases, 7 bases remained unmatched. The germline gives CDR1 GTSNPN, CDR2 SVGIG (reference sequence). The CDR3 sequence: CAWSVLRGLSEQYF. CDR3 sequence (DNA): TGTGCCTGGAGTGTACTCAGGGGGCTTAGCGAGCAGTACTTC.

This chain joins TRBV29-1 and TRBJ1-1; D gene uncertain. The CDR3 is 12 amino acids. V lost 5 bases and J 0 bases, leaving 7 bases between the germline ends. Germline CDR1 and CDR2: SQVTM and ANQGSEA. The CDR3 reads CSVQRMNTEAFF. In nucleotides, the CDR3 is TGCAGCGTTCAACGAATGAACACTGAAGCTTTCTTT.

The V call is TRBV5-1, the J call TRBJ1-1; D is possibly TRBD1 (5 bases). V was shortened by 4 bases and J by 5 bases, with 12 bases between the two germline ends. This CDR3 has 13 residues. Germline loops: CDR1 SGHRS, CDR2 YFSETQ. In nucleotides, the CDR3 is TGCGCCAGCAGCAGGGGACGAACGACTGAAGCTTTCTTT. Its protein is CASSRGRTTEAFF. The whole variable domain, filled in from reference TRBV5-1 and TRBJ1-1, reads KAGVTQTPRYLIKTRGQQVTLSCSPISGHRSVSWYQQTPGQGLQFLFEYFSETQRNKGNFPGRFSGRQFSNSRSEMNVSTLELGDSALYLCASSRGRTTEAFFGQGTRLTVV.

The rearrangement uses TRBV2 and TRBJ1-5; 12 bases match TRBD1. The CDR3 runs to 14 residues. The ends lost 11 bases at V and 6 bases at J; junction bases unmatched: 8. Germline CDR1 reads SNHLY; CDR2 reads FYNNEI. CDR3 DNA: TGTGCCGGCTCCCGGGACAGGGGGCCTCAGCCCCAGCATTTT. Its protein product is CAGSRDRGPQPQHF.

The V gene is TRBV10-2, the J gene TRBJ1-6; 9 bases match TRBD1. The CDR3 spans 19 residues. Trimming cost V 6 bases and J 4 bases; bases outside gene matches: 16. Germline CDR1 WSHSY, CDR2 SAAADI. CDR3 bases: TGCGCCAGCAGAGAAATCACCGGGACAGGGATACTTTATAATTCACCCCTCCACTTT. Translating gives CASREITGTGILYNSPLHF.

The chain uses TRBV5-1 and TRBJ2-2; 9 bases fit TRBD2. The trim removed 5 bases at V and 5 bases at J, leaving 7 bases unmatched. The CDR3 covers 15 residues. Germline V gene lookup returns CDR1 SGHRS and CDR2 YFSETQ. CDR3 in DNA: TGCGCCAGCAGTATAGCGGGAGAGGGAACCGGGGAGCTGTTTTTT. It codes for CASSIAGEGTGELFF.

J is TRBJ1-5 and V is TRBV7-8; 7 bases agree with TRBD1. Trimming took 3 bases from V and 4 from J; bases not matched to a gene: 0. CDR1 SGHVS and CDR2 FQNEAQ come from the germline V gene. The CDR3 covers 13 residues. The CDR3 sequence: CASSLGQNQPQHF. For the CDR3, the DNA is TGTGCCAGCAGCTTGGGACAGAATCAGCCCCAGCATTTT. Combining the CDR3 with reference TRBV7-8 and TRBJ1-5 gives the whole variable domain GAGVSQSPRYKVAKRGQDVALRCDPISGHVSLFWYQQALGQGPEFLTYFQNEAQLDKSGLPSDRFFAERPEGSVSTLKIQRTQQEDSAVYLCASSLGQNQPQHFGDGTRLSIL.

The chain has TRBV29-1 and TRBJ2-1; D may be TRBD1 (8 bases). The V end was cut by 6 bases, the J end by 7 bases, with 16 bases between. The CDR3 has 13 residues. CDR1 is SQVTM and CDR2 is ANQGSEA in the germline V gene. DNA of the CDR3: TGCAGCGTGGACCCACAGGGGGGGAATGAGCAGTTCTTC. Translated: CSVDPQGGNEQFF.

This clone occurred once. This chain joins TRBV18 and TRBJ1-4; TRBD1 is a possible D gene (5 bases). The V end lost 8 bases, the J end lost 7 bases, and 20 bases lay between the germline ends. Germline-derived CDR1 and CDR2 are KGHSH and LQKENI. This CDR3 is built from 15 residues. The CDR3 reads CASTADSRGTEKLFF. DNA for the CDR3: TGTGCCAGCACAGCCGACAGTCGAGGAACTGAAAAACTGTTTTTT. The entire variable domain, with the rest obtained from reference TRBV18 and TRBJ1-4, is as follows: NAGVMQNPRHLVRRRGQEARLRCSPMKGHSHVYWYRQLPEEGLKFMVYLQKENIIDESGMPKERFSAEFPKEGPSILRIQQVVRGDSAAYFCASTADSRGTEKLFFGSGTQLSVL.

This chain joins TRBV6-4 and TRBJ1-1, with D unresolved. The CDR3 length is 15 residues. The germline CDR1 and CDR2 sequences are MRHNA and SNTAGT. V was shortened by 2 bases and J by 2 bases, with 12 bases between the two germline ends. Here the CDR3 reads CASSDSGLSNTEAFF. CDR3 in DNA: TGTGCCAGCAGTGACAGTGGCTTATCTAACACTGAAGCTTTCTTT.

This chain links TRBV19 with TRBJ1-1; D unresolved. Germline V gene lookup returns CDR1 LNHDA and CDR2 SQIVND (reference sequence). The CDR3 consists of 16 residues. V lost 4 bases to trimming and J lost 0 bases, with 15 bases between them. The CDR3 loop is CASSTSPTKMNTEAFF. The CDR3 bases are TGTGCCAGTAGTACGTCCCCGACGAAGATGAACACTGAAGCTTTCTTT.

This sequence joins TRBV7-9 and TRBJ2-3, with TRBD1 matching 7 bases. This CDR3 is built from 16 residues. The junction had 13 bases not matched to a gene; V was cut back by 6 bases and J by 4 bases. Germline CDR1 reads SEHNR; CDR2 reads FQNEAQ (reference sequence). CDR3 nucleotide sequence: TGTGCCAGCAGAGCGAGAAGGGGGCTGTATTCAGATACGCAGTATTTT. Translation: CASRARRGLYSDTQYF.

The V gene is TRBV24-1, the J gene TRBJ1-5; TRBD1 aligns across 8 bases. V shed 3 bases and J 3 bases; nucleotides not matched to a gene: 6. Germline CDR1 KGHDR, CDR2 SFDVKD. This CDR3 has 16 residues. Written as DNA, the CDR3 is TGTGCCACCAGTGATCATAAGACAGGGGACAATCAGCCCCAGCATTTT. Translated: CATSDHKTGDNQPQHF.

V and J are TRBV6-7 and TRBJ1-3; D is uncertain. Being an ORF, TRBV6-7 has a function that is uncertain. The CDR3 consists of 15 residues. V lost 6 bases and J 4 bases, leaving 16 bases between the germline ends. The CDR3 region is CASSHIRGGGNTIYF. CDR3 nucleotide sequence: TGTGCCAGCAGCCACATCCGGGGAGGGGGAAACACCATATATTTT.

J is TRBJ2-7 and V is TRBV6-5; tentatively, D is TRBD1 (6 bases). This CDR3 spans 14 amino acids. Germline-derived CDR1 and CDR2 are MNHEY and SVGAGI. V was trimmed by 5 bases and J by 3 bases, leaving 14 bases between them. This CDR3 reads CASSQTGYLYEQYF. Written as DNA, the CDR3 is TGTGCCAGCAGTCAGACAGGTTACCTCTACGAGCAGTACTTC.

The gene calls are TRBV20-1 and TRBJ2-4; D gene uncertain. The CDR3 is made up of 15 amino acids. V dropped 3 bases and J dropped 2 bases, with 14 bases sitting between them. Germline-derived CDR1 and CDR2 are DFQATT and SNEGSKA (reference sequence). The CDR3 region is CSASSQFDPKNIQYF. As DNA, the CDR3 is TGCAGTGCTAGTTCACAGTTCGACCCCAAAAACATTCAGTACTTC.

This chain uses TRBV7-2 with TRBJ1-2; TRBD1 is a possible D gene (6 bases). This CDR3 is built from 15 residues. Trimming stripped 10 bases from V and 0 bases from J, with 18 bases between. Germline loops: CDR1 SGHTA, CDR2 FQGNSA. The CDR3 reads CAIPRGRTTNYGYTF. CDR3 nucleotides: TGTGCCATCCCGAGGGGGAGGACAACTAACTATGGCTACACCTTC. The full variable domain, completed using reference TRBV7-2 and TRBJ1-2, is GAGVSQSPSNKVTEKGKDVELRCDPISGHTALYWYRQSLGQGLEFLIYFQGNSAPDKSGLPSDRFSAERTGGSVSTLTIQRTQQEDSAVYLCAIPRGRTTNYGYTFGSGTRLTVV.